These T cell receptor beta chains were read from a single sample in a study of CD8+CD57+ T cells in acquired aplastic anemia. Each CDR3 protein is one row after TCRdb ran MiXCR on the reads. Here the sample spans around 180,000 distinct CDR3 sequences, around 66% being singletons. Specimen: sorted CD4+, CD8+, or CD8+CD57+ T cells (not recorded which) from PBMCs. The origin of the receptors is a human donor with severe aplastic anemia or a healthy control (not recorded which). Each CDR3 is given with its conserved first and last residue. The D gene is left open where the match is weak. The size entry is marked missing in some rows and otherwise reads once, few, many or a size class.

abundance: -; j_gene: TRBJ1-1; v_gene: TRBV10-3; d_gene: -; CDR3nt: TGTGCCATCAGTGAGCAGAGTATTGAAGCTTTCTTT; CDR3aa: CAISEQSIEAFF
abundance: -; j_gene: TRBJ1-4; v_gene: TRBV9; d_gene: -; CDR3nt: TGTGCCAGCAGCGCAGATGAAAAACTGTTTTTT; CDR3aa: CASSADEKLFF
abundance: many; j_gene: TRBJ1-1; v_gene: TRBV7-9; d_gene: -; CDR3nt: TGTGCCAGCAGAAAGTGGGTGAACACTGAAGCTTTCTTT; CDR3aa: CASRKWVNTEAFF
abundance: -; j_gene: TRBJ2-7; v_gene: TRBV20-1; d_gene: -; CDR3nt: TGCAGTGCTTCTAGCGGGGCGCAAGGACAGGGCGAGCAGTACTTC; CDR3aa: CSASSGAQGQGEQYF
abundance: once; j_gene: TRBJ2-7; v_gene: TRBV10-2; d_gene: -; CDR3nt: TGCGCCAGCAGTGGCGGACATATCTACGAGCAGTACTTC; CDR3aa: CASSGGHIYEQYF
abundance: -; j_gene: TRBJ2-1; v_gene: TRBV7-9; d_gene: TRBD2; CDR3nt: TGTGCCAGCAGCTTAGCGGGAGGGAGATACAATGAGCAGTTCTTC; CDR3aa: CASSLAGGRYNEQFF
abundance: -; j_gene: TRBJ2-3; v_gene: TRBV20-1; d_gene: -; CDR3nt: TGCAGTGCTATTTTTGGTAGCACAGATACGCAGTATTTT; CDR3aa: CSAIFGSTDTQYF
abundance: few; j_gene: TRBJ2-7; v_gene: TRBV20-1; d_gene: -; CDR3nt: TGCAGTGCTCACCGCCAGGGGCTCGAGCAGTACTTC; CDR3aa: CSAHRQGLEQYF
abundance: -; j_gene: TRBJ1-2; v_gene: TRBV5-1; d_gene: TRBD1; CDR3nt: TGCGCCAGCAGCTTGGACAGGGGGGTTGGCTACACCTTC; CDR3aa: CASSLDRGVGYTF
abundance: -; j_gene: TRBJ2-1; v_gene: TRBV3-1; d_gene: -; CDR3nt: TGTGCCAGCAGCCAAGATCGAGGGAGGGAGCAGTTCTTC; CDR3aa: CASSQDRGREQFF
abundance: -; j_gene: TRBJ1-1; v_gene: TRBV7-8; d_gene: TRBD1; CDR3nt: TGTGCCAGCAGCCAACGGGACAGGGGTTTAACTGAAGCTTTCTTT; CDR3aa: CASSQRDRGLTEAFF
abundance: many; j_gene: TRBJ1-2; v_gene: TRBV19; d_gene: -; CDR3nt: TGTGCCAGTAGTATCCGCCTCGGGGGGGCACGGGACTATGGCTACACCTTC; CDR3aa: CASSIRLGGARDYGYTF
abundance: -; j_gene: TRBJ1-1; v_gene: TRBV2; d_gene: -; CDR3nt: TGTGCCAGCAGTGAGGGAGGAAGGGCTTTCTTT; CDR3aa: CASSEGGRAFF
abundance: -; j_gene: TRBJ2-2; v_gene: TRBV7-9; d_gene: -; CDR3nt: TGTGCCAGCAGTACTCCAGGGGAGCTGTTTTTT; CDR3aa: CASSTPGELFF
abundance: many; j_gene: TRBJ2-5; v_gene: TRBV29-1; d_gene: -; CDR3nt: TGCAGCGCCGACCCGGGGGAGATCCAGTACTTC; CDR3aa: CSADPGEIQYF
abundance: many; j_gene: TRBJ2-1; v_gene: TRBV11-1; d_gene: -; CDR3nt: TGTGCCAGCAGTTTCCTCGGGGGAAATGAGCAGTTCTTC; CDR3aa: CASSFLGGNEQFF
abundance: many; j_gene: TRBJ1-2; v_gene: TRBV5-1; d_gene: -; CDR3nt: TGCGCCAGCAGCGAAACAGGCTCAGTTTATGGCTACACCTTC; CDR3aa: CASSETGSVYGYTF
abundance: -; j_gene: TRBJ2-3; v_gene: TRBV7-2; d_gene: -; CDR3nt: TGTGCCAGCAGCAAGATGGGGAGCACAGATACGCAGTATTTT; CDR3aa: CASSKMGSTDTQYF
abundance: -; j_gene: TRBJ1-1; v_gene: TRBV9; d_gene: TRBD1; CDR3nt: TGTGCCAGCAGCGCCGGACAGGGGGTCGCAGCTTTCTTT; CDR3aa: CASSAGQGVAAFF
abundance: -; j_gene: TRBJ1-2; v_gene: TRBV12-3/TRBV12-4; d_gene: -; CDR3nt: TGTGCCAGCCAAACGAGGATTAACTATGGCTACACCTTC; CDR3aa: CASQTRINYGYTF
abundance: many; j_gene: TRBJ1-2; v_gene: TRBV12-3/TRBV12-4; d_gene: TRBD1; CDR3nt: TGTGCCAGCACTGGCCAGGGGGCGGCCTATGGCTACACCTTC; CDR3aa: CASTGQGAAYGYTF
abundance: few; j_gene: TRBJ2-3; v_gene: TRBV12-3/TRBV12-4; d_gene: -; CDR3nt: TGTGCCAGCAGGACTTCGGGTAGCACAGATACGCAGTATTTT; CDR3aa: CASRTSGSTDTQYF
abundance: -; j_gene: TRBJ1-6; v_gene: TRBV6-5; d_gene: -; CDR3nt: TGTGCCAGCAGTTACCTTTACGACTATAATTCACCCCTCCACTTT; CDR3aa: CASSYLYDYNSPLHF
abundance: -; j_gene: TRBJ2-5; v_gene: TRBV20-1; d_gene: TRBD2; CDR3nt: TGCAGTGCTAGGAGCGGGAGGGAGCAAGAGACCCAGTACTTC; CDR3aa: CSARSGREQETQYF
abundance: -; j_gene: TRBJ2-1; v_gene: TRBV9; d_gene: -; CDR3nt: TGTGCCAGCAGCGTCGCGGGCCGGGAGCAGTTCTTC; CDR3aa: CASSVAGREQFF
abundance: -; j_gene: TRBJ1-5; v_gene: TRBV9; d_gene: -; CDR3nt: TGTGCCAGCAGTTTATCATGGGACCAGCCCCAGCATTTT; CDR3aa: CASSLSWDQPQHF
abundance: -; j_gene: TRBJ2-3; v_gene: TRBV2; d_gene: TRBD1; CDR3nt: TGTGCCAGCAGTCCACTCCGGGACAGGGTATCGGATACGCAGTATTTT; CDR3aa: CASSPLRDRVSDTQYF
abundance: many; j_gene: TRBJ2-1; v_gene: TRBV20-1; d_gene: -; CDR3nt: TGCAGTGCACCGAGGGAGGGGGAGGCCCACAATGAGCAGTTCTTC; CDR3aa: CSAPREGEAHNEQFF
abundance: -; j_gene: TRBJ1-2; v_gene: TRBV7-9; d_gene: TRBD1; CDR3nt: TGTGCCAGCAGCTGGACAGGGCTAGGTGGAAATGGCTACACCTTC; CDR3aa: CASSWTGLGGNGYTF
abundance: once; j_gene: TRBJ1-2; v_gene: TRBV2; d_gene: TRBD1; CDR3nt: TGTGCCAGCAACTCCGGGACAGGCGTTTATGGCTACACCTTC; CDR3aa: CASNSGTGVYGYTF
abundance: -; j_gene: TRBJ1-2; v_gene: TRBV7-9; d_gene: TRBD1; CDR3nt: TGCGCCAGCAGCCTGAGACAGGGTAACTATGGCTACACCTTC; CDR3aa: CASSLRQGNYGYTF
abundance: -; j_gene: TRBJ1-1; v_gene: TRBV19; d_gene: -; CDR3nt: TGTGCCAGCCGACAGATGAACACTGAAGCTTTCTTT; CDR3aa: CASRQMNTEAFF
abundance: -; j_gene: TRBJ1-1; v_gene: TRBV2; d_gene: TRBD1; CDR3nt: TGTGCCAGCACCCACCCTATACAGGGGATGAACACTGAAGCTTTCTTT; CDR3aa: CASTHPIQGMNTEAFF
abundance: -; j_gene: TRBJ2-5; v_gene: TRBV10-3; d_gene: TRBD2; CDR3nt: TGTGCCTCCAGTGCTAGCGGGGCCCAAGAGACCCAGTACTTC; CDR3aa: CASSASGAQETQYF
abundance: -; j_gene: TRBJ2-5; v_gene: TRBV7-9; d_gene: -; CDR3nt: TGTGCCTCCCTCGTAAGCGGCGAGACCCAGTACTTC; CDR3aa: CASLVSGETQYF
abundance: -; j_gene: TRBJ1-1; v_gene: TRBV7-9; d_gene: -; CDR3nt: TGTGCCAGCAGCTTAGGGGGGGTCGGGAACACTGAAGCTTTCTTT; CDR3aa: CASSLGGVGNTEAFF
abundance: -; j_gene: TRBJ1-1; v_gene: TRBV5-6; d_gene: -; CDR3nt: TGTGCCAGCAGCCTCTTCGCTACAGGGCGAACTGAAGCTTTCTTT; CDR3aa: CASSLFATGRTEAFF
abundance: many; j_gene: TRBJ2-7; v_gene: TRBV6-1; d_gene: -; CDR3nt: TGTGCCGGTACGACCTCCGCAGGATCCTACGAGCAGTACTTC; CDR3aa: CAGTTSAGSYEQYF